These T cell receptor beta chains were read from a single sample in a study of blood T cells in healthy people across ages. In TCRdb, the 5' RACE reads were re-called with MiXCR into one record per CDR3 protein. Among fewer than 750,000 distinct CDR3 sequences listed, approximately 52% were seen once. The sample taken for sequencing was blood. The receptors come from a woman aged 80 or older in good health. CDR3s leave out the opening cysteine and the closing phenylalanine or tryptophan. The size of a clone is reported for some rows only, either as once, few or many, or as a class for expanded clones.

V gene,clone size,J gene,CDR3 protein
TRBV28,NA,TRBJ2-5,ASSPPPSGEAHEQY
TRBV18,NA,TRBJ2-1,AGSVTSAGSSYNEQF
TRBV12-3/TRBV12-4,NA,TRBJ2-3,ASTLSGGARDTQY
TRBV20-1,NA,TRBJ2-5,SARSRDRLNEQY
TRBV9,NA,TRBJ1-6,ASSPHGSQAPLH
TRBV6-2/TRBV6-3,NA,TRBJ2-5,ASRTPGTAQETQY
TRBV20-1,many,TRBJ2-3,SARGWGTDTQY
TRBV27,NA,TRBJ1-2,ASSFKVNYGYT
TRBV6-2/TRBV6-3,NA,NA,ASTKAGDSSYEQY
TRBV20-1,NA,TRBJ1-6,SARDAPTGRGSPLH
TRBV20-1,NA,TRBJ1-3,SARRVTGNTIY
TRBV7-3,few,TRBJ2-5,ASSLLGGPQETQY
TRBV29-1,many,TRBJ2-3,SVAVSTDTQY
TRBV20-1,NA,TRBJ1-6,SARAPTLSNSPLH
TRBV6-2/TRBV6-3,NA,TRBJ1-2,ASSYPGGHGYT
TRBV4-1,NA,NA,ASSQVDMGLPYEQY
TRBV10-3,once,TRBJ2-3,AISDGASTDTQY
TRBV12-3/TRBV12-4,NA,TRBJ2-2,ASKRENTGELF
TRBV14,many,TRBJ2-7,ASSRLVTYEQY
TRBV12-3/TRBV12-4,many,TRBJ2-1,ASSLFGDEQF
TRBV5-1,NA,TRBJ1-6,ASLSGAWVSPLH
TRBV12-3/TRBV12-4,many,TRBJ1-2,ASSLPQGGYT
TRBV2,NA,TRBJ2-3,ASSGQSLAVNTQY
TRBV5-1,many,TRBJ2-1,ASRQTGADNEQF
TRBV9,NA,TRBJ2-1,ASSRTGANNEQF
TRBV15,many,TRBJ1-5,ATSSQDLSNQPQH
TRBV14,NA,TRBJ2-2,ASSQFRTATGELF
TRBV6-6,NA,TRBJ1-1,ASETGVLAVAF
TRBV3-1,few,TRBJ2-5,ASSQREETQY
TRBV5-1,few,TRBJ2-5,ASSWGTGQRETQY
TRBV4-2,NA,TRBJ2-1,ASSQEPRRGDYNEQF
TRBV2,NA,TRBJ1-2,ASSGGTGEGYT
TRBV29-1,few,TRBJ1-2,SVARAAYKGGYT
TRBV2,NA,TRBJ1-2,ASSSFSGWGYT
TRBV20-1,many,TRBJ1-2,SVPPGQGYGYT
TRBV28,NA,TRBJ2-5,ASSSPGQTQETQY